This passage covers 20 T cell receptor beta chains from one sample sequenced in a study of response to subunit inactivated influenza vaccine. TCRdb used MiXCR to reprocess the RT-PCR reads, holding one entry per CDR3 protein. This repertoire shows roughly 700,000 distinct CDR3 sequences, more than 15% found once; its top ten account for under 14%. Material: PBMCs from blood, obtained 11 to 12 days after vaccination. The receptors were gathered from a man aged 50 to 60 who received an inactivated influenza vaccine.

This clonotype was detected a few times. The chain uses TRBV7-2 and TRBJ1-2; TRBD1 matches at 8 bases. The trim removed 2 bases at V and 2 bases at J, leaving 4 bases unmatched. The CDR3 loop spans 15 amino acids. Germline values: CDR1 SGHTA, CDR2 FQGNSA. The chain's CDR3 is CASSLSGQENYGYTF. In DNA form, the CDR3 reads TGTGCCAGCAGCTTATCGGGACAGGAGAACTATGGCTACACCTTC.

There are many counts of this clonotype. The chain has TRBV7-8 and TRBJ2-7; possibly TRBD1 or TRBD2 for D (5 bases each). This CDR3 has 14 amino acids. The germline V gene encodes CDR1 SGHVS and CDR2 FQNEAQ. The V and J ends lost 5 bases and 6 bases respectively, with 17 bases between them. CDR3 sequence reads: CASSAGTTVGEQYF. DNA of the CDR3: TGTGCCAGCAGCGCCGGGACCACTGTCGGCGAGCAGTACTTC.

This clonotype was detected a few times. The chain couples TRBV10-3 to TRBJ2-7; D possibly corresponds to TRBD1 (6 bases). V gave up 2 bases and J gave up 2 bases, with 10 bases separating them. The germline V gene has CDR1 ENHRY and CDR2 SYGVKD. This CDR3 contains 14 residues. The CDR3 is CAISEMQGTYEQYF. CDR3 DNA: TGTGCCATCAGTGAGATGCAGGGGACCTACGAGCAGTACTTC.

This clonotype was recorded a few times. CDR3 region: CSARDYDYRDRIYEQYF. The CDR3 bases are TGCAGTGCTAGAGATTACGATTACCGGGACAGGATCTACGAGCAGTACTTC. This sequence joins TRBV20-1 and TRBJ2-7, with 8 positions matching TRBD1. This CDR3 has 17 amino acids. Germline CDR1 reads DFQATT; CDR2 reads SNEGSKA (reference sequence). The trim removed 0 bases at V and 3 bases at J, leaving 13 bases unmatched.

This CDR3 reads CSVVTSRNPLAKNIQYF. CDR3 nucleotide sequence: TGCAGCGTTGTAACTAGCAGGAACCCTTTAGCCAAAAACATTCAGTACTTC. V usage is TRBV29-1 and J usage is TRBJ2-4, with a possible D match to TRBD2 (6 bases). The length of the CDR3 is 17 residues. Per the germline V gene, CDR1 is SQVTM and CDR2 is ANQGSEA. V was cut by 4 bases and J by 0 bases, with 19 bases left in between.

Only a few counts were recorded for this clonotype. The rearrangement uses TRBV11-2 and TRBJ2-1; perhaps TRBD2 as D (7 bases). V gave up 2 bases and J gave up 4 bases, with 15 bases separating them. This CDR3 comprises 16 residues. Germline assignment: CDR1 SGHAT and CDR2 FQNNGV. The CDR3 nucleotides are TGTGCCAGCAGCTTAATTTCACAGGGAGGGTACAATGAGCAGTTCTTC. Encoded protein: CASSLISQGGYNEQFF. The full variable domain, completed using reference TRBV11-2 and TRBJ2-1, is EAGVAQSPRYKIIEKRQSVAFWCNPISGHATLYWYQQILGQGPKLLIQFQNNGVVDDSQLPKDRFSAERLKGVDSTLKIQPAKLEDSAVYLCASSLISQGGYNEQFFGPGTRLTVL.

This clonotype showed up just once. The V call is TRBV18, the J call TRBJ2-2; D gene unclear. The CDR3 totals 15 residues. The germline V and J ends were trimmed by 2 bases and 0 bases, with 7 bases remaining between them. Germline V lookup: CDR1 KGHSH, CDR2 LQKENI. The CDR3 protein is CASSPAKANTGELFF. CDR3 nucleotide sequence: TGTGCCAGCTCACCAGCGAAGGCGAACACCGGGGAGCTGTTTTTT.

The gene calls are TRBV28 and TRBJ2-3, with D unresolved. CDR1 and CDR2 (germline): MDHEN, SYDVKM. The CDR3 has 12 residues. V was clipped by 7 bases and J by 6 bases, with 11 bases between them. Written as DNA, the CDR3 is TGTGCCAGCACCCAGGCGGCGGATACGCAGTATTTT. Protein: CASTQAADTQYF.

DNA for the CDR3: TGTGCCAGCAGTCCCCGGGGGACCTGGAACGGGGAGCTGTTTTTT. Translated, it gives CASSPRGTWNGELFF. The chain links TRBV7-9 to TRBJ2-2, with D perhaps matching TRBD2 (6 bases). Trimming took 6 bases from V and 7 from J, leaving 18 bases between them. The germline V gene has CDR1 SEHNR and CDR2 FQNEAQ (reference sequence). The CDR3 has 15 amino acids.

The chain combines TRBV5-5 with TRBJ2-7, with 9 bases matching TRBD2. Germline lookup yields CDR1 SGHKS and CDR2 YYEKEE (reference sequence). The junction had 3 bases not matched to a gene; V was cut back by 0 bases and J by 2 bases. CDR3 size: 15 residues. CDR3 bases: TGTGCCAGCAGCTTGGGACTAGCGGATACCTACGAGCAGTACTTC. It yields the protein CASSLGLADTYEQYF.

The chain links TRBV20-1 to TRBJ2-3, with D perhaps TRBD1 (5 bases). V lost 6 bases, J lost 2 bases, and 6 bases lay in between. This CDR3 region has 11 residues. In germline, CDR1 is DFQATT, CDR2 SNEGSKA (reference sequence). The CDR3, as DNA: TGCAGTGCGGACACCACAGATACGCAGTATTTT. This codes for CSADTTDTQYF.

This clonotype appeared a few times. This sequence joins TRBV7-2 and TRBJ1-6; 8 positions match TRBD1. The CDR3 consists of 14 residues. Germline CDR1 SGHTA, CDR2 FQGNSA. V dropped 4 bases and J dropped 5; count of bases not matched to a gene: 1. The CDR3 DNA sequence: TGTGCCAGCAGCTCGACAGGGGATAATTCACCCCTCCACTTT. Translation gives CASSSTGDNSPLHF.

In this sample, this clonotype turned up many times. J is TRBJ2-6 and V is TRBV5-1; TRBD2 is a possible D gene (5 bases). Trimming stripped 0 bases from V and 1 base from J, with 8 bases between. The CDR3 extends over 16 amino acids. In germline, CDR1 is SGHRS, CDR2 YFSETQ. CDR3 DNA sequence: TGCGCCAGCAGCTTGGGGGGAGTTTCTGGGGCCAACGTCCTGACTTTC. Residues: CASSLGGVSGANVLTF.

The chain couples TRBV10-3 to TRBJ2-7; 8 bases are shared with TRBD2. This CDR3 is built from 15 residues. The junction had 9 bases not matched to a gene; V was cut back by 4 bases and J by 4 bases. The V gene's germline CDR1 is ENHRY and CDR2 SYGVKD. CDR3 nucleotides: TGTGCCATCAGTGGGCAGGAGCGGGAGAAATACGAGCAGTACTTC. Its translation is CAISGQEREKYEQYF.

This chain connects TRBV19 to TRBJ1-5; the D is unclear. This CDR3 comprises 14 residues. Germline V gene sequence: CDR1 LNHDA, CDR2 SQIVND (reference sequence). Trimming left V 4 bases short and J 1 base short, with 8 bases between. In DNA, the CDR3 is TGTGCCAGTAGTACGGGAAGGAGCAATCAGCCCCAGCATTTT. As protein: CASSTGRSNQPQHF.

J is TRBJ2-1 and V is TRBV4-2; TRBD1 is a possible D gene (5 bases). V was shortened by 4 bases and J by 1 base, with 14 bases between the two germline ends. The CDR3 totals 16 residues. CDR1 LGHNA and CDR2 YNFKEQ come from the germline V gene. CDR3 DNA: TGTGCCAGCAGCCCCCAAACAGGACGTTCCTACAATGAGCAGTTCTTC. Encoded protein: CASSPQTGRSYNEQFF.

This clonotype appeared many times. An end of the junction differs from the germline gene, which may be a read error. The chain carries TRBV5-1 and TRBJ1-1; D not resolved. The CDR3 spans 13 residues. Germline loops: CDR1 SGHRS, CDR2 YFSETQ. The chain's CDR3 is CASSLQLNTEAFF. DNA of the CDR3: TGTGCCAGCAGTCTACAACTGAACACTGAAGCTTTCTTT.

Here the CDR3 reads CASSQDVWQGAPYEQYF. As DNA, the CDR3 is TGCGCCAGCAGCCAAGATGTCTGGCAGGGGGCACCCTACGAGCAGTACTTC. The gene calls are TRBV4-3 and TRBJ2-7; TRBD1 agrees at 8 bases. The CDR3 loop spans 17 amino acids. The junction had 9 bases not matched to a gene; V was cut back by 0 bases and J by 2 bases. CDR1 and CDR2 from the germline V gene are LGHNA and YSLEER.

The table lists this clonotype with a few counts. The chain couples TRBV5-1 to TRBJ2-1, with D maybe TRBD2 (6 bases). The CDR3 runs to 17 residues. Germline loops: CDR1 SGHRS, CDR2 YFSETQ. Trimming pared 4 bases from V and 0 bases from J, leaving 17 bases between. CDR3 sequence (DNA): TGCGCCAGCAGCCTAAGACTAGACCTGAGCTCCTACAATGAGCAGTTCTTC. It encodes CASSLRLDLSSYNEQFF.

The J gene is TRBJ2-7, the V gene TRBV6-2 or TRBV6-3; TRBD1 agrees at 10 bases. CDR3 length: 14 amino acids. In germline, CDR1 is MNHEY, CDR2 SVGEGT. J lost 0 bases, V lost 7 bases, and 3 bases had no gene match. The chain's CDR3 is CASNDRGPSYEQYF. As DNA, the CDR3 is TGTGCCAGCAACGACAGGGGGCCCTCCTACGAGCAGTACTTC.